The 22 T cell receptor beta chains in this list originate from one sample, sequenced in a study of T cell clones after liver transplantation. Only in-frame clones appear in the TCRdb table, and some are missing; sequencing was by immunoSEQ multiplex PCR. The repertoire includes 25,000 to 35,000 clones, around 94% of them detected once, and around 26% sits in the top ten. Sequenced material: CD8+ T cells from blood, taken 12 months after liver transplant. The receptors come from a human patient who received a liver transplant. Part of the T cells may come from the graft donor.

The chain uses TRBV4-2 and TRBJ2-4; a possible D gene is TRBD1 (6 bases). Germline-derived CDR1 and CDR2 are LGHNA and YNFKEQ. Between the trimmed V and J ends, which lost 1 base and 12 bases, there was a span of 10 bases. CDR3 length: 12 amino acids. The CDR3 region is CASSQGGLDQYF. In nucleotides, the CDR3 is TGTGCCAGCAGCCAAGGGGGGCTGGATCAGTACTTC.

The count of this clone is one. The chain couples TRBV27 to TRBJ2-1; 7 bases fit TRBD2. The CDR3 is 14 residues long. Germline assignment: CDR1 MNHEY and CDR2 SMNVEV (reference sequence). With 2 bases clipped from V and 8 bases from J, the junction kept 6 bases outside the gene matches. The CDR3 DNA follows: TGTGCCAGCAGTTTAGGCGGGAGTGGCGATGAGCAGTTCTTC. Encoded protein: CASSLGGSGDEQFF.

This clone was found once. This chain connects TRBV19 to TRBJ2-7; TRBD2 matches 14 bases. CDR3 length equals 15 residues. The V segment lost 5 bases and the J segment 4 bases; nucleotides outside the gene matches: 4. Germline CDR1 and CDR2: LNHDA and SQIVND (reference sequence). The CDR3 loop is CASSAGLAGDYEQYF. CDR3 in DNA: TGTGCCAGTAGTGCGGGACTAGCGGGAGATTACGAGCAGTACTTC.

The V call is TRBV27, the J call TRBJ2-1; either TRBD1 or TRBD2 may supply D (5 bases each). In germline, CDR1 is MNHEY, CDR2 SMNVEV (reference sequence). V was clipped by 8 bases and J by 4 bases, with 15 bases between them. This CDR3 has 14 amino acids. CDR3 amino acids: CASAPGAVYNEQFF. CDR3 coding DNA: TGTGCCAGCGCACCCGGGGCAGTTTACAATGAGCAGTTCTTC.

The J gene is TRBJ1-1, the V gene TRBV5-6; no definite D call. The CDR3 spans 11 residues. CDR1 SGHDT and CDR2 YYEEEE come from the germline V gene. Trimming stripped 2 bases from V and 9 bases from J, with 8 bases between. The CDR3 is CASSFAGKAFF. The CDR3 nucleotides read TGTGCCAGCAGCTTCGCGGGGAAAGCTTTCTTT.

Only one count was recorded for this clone. This chain links TRBV11-2 with TRBJ2-1; 8 positions match TRBD2. The germline V gene has CDR1 SGHAT and CDR2 FQNNGV. The CDR3 is made up of 15 amino acids. J was trimmed by 6 bases and V by 0 bases; bases with no gene match: 4. Here the CDR3 DNA reads TGTGCCAGCAGCTTAGATCCCCTAGCGGGCAATGAGCAGTTCTTC. It yields the protein CASSLDPLAGNEQFF. Full variable domain (rest looked up from reference TRBV11-2 and TRBJ2-1): EAGVAQSPRYKIIEKRQSVAFWCNPISGHATLYWYQQILGQGPKLLIQFQNNGVVDDSQLPKDRFSAERLKGVDSTLKIQPAKLEDSAVYLCASSLDPLAGNEQFFGPGTRLTVL.

This clone came up a few times. The chain joins TRBV27 to TRBJ2-2, with a possible D match to TRBD1 (5 bases). Trimming took off 0 bases at V and 3 bases at J, with 5 bases between the two ends. Germline V lookup: CDR1 MNHEY, CDR2 SMNVEV (reference sequence). The CDR3 is 14 amino acids. CDR3 in amino acids: CASSLSGDTGELFF. CDR3 nucleotides: TGTGCCAGCAGTTTATCAGGGGACACCGGGGAGCTGTTTTTT.

The V call is TRBV2, the J call TRBJ2-2; 11 bases agree with TRBD2. J gave up 3 bases and V 5 bases, and 8 bases lay outside the gene matches. There are 17 residues in the CDR3. Looked up from germline, CDR1 is SNHLY and CDR2 is FYNNEI. The CDR3: CASSPGLAEVDTGELFF. Here the CDR3 DNA reads TGTGCCAGCAGTCCGGGACTAGCGGAGGTGGACACCGGGGAGCTGTTTTTT.

This chain connects TRBV30 to TRBJ2-2; 9 bases match TRBD2. The germline gives CDR1 GTSNPN, CDR2 SVGIG (reference sequence). This CDR3 is 15 amino acids long. The ends lost 4 bases at V and 1 base at J; junction bases unmatched: 4. The CDR3 reads CAWKREVGNTGELFF. The CDR3 DNA reads as TGTGCCTGGAAGCGGGAGGTCGGGAACACCGGGGAGCTGTTTTTT.

This chain connects TRBV27 to TRBJ2-1; D assignment may be TRBD1 or TRBD2 (5 bases each). Between the trimmed V and J ends, which lost 1 base and 7 bases, there was a span of 8 bases. The CDR3 length is 13 residues. Germline CDR1 reads MNHEY; CDR2 reads SMNVEV (reference sequence). The CDR3 nucleotides read TGTGCCAGCAGTTTATGGGACGGGAATGAGCAGTTCTTC. Amino acid sequence: CASSLWDGNEQFF.

The V gene is TRBV28, the J gene TRBJ2-7; D possibly corresponds to TRBD2 (6 bases). The length of the CDR3 is 15 residues. V gave up 6 bases and J gave up 1 base, with 16 bases separating them. Per the germline V gene, CDR1 is MDHEN and CDR2 is SYDVKM. CDR3 bases: TGTGCCAGCAGGTCTTCCGGGACTCATTCCTACGAGCAGTACTTC. Protein: CASRSSGTHSYEQYF.

The gene calls are TRBV5-6 and TRBJ2-7; D might be TRBD2 (6 bases). Trimming left V 3 bases short and J 2 bases short, with 9 bases between. Germline-derived CDR1 and CDR2 are SGHDT and YYEEEE. This CDR3 has 13 residues. CDR3 sequence: CASSSAGAYEQYF. The CDR3 DNA reads as TGTGCCAGCAGCTCAGCGGGCGCCTACGAGCAGTACTTC.

This clone was detected only once. V and J are TRBV7-9 and TRBJ2-7, with D perhaps matching TRBD1 or TRBD2 (5 bases each). Trimming stripped 7 bases from V and 0 bases from J, with 16 bases between. The CDR3 runs 15 residues. The V gene's germline CDR1 is SEHNR and CDR2 FQNEAQ (reference sequence). CDR3 coding DNA: TGTGCCAGCATCGCCACCGCAGGGAGCTCCTACGAGCAGTACTTC. Translating gives CASIATAGSSYEQYF.

The genes are TRBV28 and TRBJ2-7; a weak D match, TRBD2 (5 bases). The CDR3 has 14 residues. V was pared by 3 bases and J by 0 bases, with 9 bases between. Germline CDR1 MDHEN, CDR2 SYDVKM. The CDR3 protein is CASSFAGDSYEQYF. CDR3 DNA: TGTGCCAGCAGTTTCGCGGGCGACTCCTACGAGCAGTACTTC.

The CDR3 region has the DNA TGCAGCGTTGAAATGGGAACAGGGGGCAATGAGCAGTTCTTC. Translation: CSVEMGTGGNEQFF. The J gene is TRBJ2-1, the V gene TRBV29-1, with 8 nucleotides matching TRBD1. The CDR3 totals 14 residues. In germline, CDR1 is SQVTM, CDR2 ANQGSEA. Losses at the gene ends were 2 bases for V and 6 bases for J; bases not matched to a gene: 6.

This clone appeared once. V and J are TRBV28 and TRBJ2-5; 12 positions agree with TRBD2. Per the germline V gene, CDR1 is MDHEN and CDR2 is SYDVKM. The CDR3 is 18 residues long. V gave up 6 bases and J gave up 2 bases; unmatched junction bases: 13. CDR3 bases: TGTGCCAGCAGCCCGCCCGGGACTAGCGGGTCCCTTCAAGAGACCCAGTACTTC. Encoded protein: CASSPPGTSGSLQETQYF.

In the case of this clone: Within the sample, other DNA sequences also encode this same CDR3. V gene TRBV7-9 combines with J gene TRBJ2-7; TRBD2 might be the D (5 bases). The V gene's germline CDR1 is SEHNR and CDR2 FQNEAQ (reference sequence). This CDR3 spans 15 amino acids. Trimming took off 6 bases at V and 5 bases at J, with 20 bases between the two ends. CDR3 sequence: CASSVRGRSDHEQYF. CDR3 DNA: TGTGCCAGCAGTGTTCGGGGTCGATCAGACCACGAGCAGTACTTC.

The V and J genes are TRBV27 and TRBJ2-7, with D perhaps TRBD1 or TRBD2 (7 bases each). Germline lookup yields CDR1 MNHEY and CDR2 SMNVEV (reference sequence). The V and J ends lost 6 bases and 7 bases respectively, with 22 bases between them. The CDR3 spans 15 residues. The CDR3 nucleotides read TGTGCCAGCAGCTGGGGGGGAGGGGGCGCGTGGGAGCAGTACTTC. Protein sequence: CASSWGGGGAWEQYF.

V usage is TRBV19 and J usage is TRBJ1-5; tentatively, D is TRBD1 (5 bases). The CDR3 runs to 15 residues. Between the trimmed V and J ends, which lost 7 bases and 5 bases, there was a span of 18 bases. Germline CDR1 and CDR2: LNHDA and SQIVND (reference sequence). In DNA form, the CDR3 reads TGTGCCAGTACCTCCCGGTGGGGGTGGGATCAGCCCCAGCATTTT. Encoded protein: CASTSRWGWDQPQHF.

The rearrangement joins TRBV4-3 to TRBJ2-5; D is possibly TRBD2 (5 bases). From germline, CDR1 is LGHNA and CDR2 YSLEER. CDR3 length: 18 residues. Trimming removed 2 bases at V and 7 bases at J, with 26 bases between. As DNA, the CDR3 is TGCGCCAGCAGCCAACGTTTTTGGGCGGAGGTCGAGATAGGGACCCAGTACTTC. It encodes CASSQRFWAEVEIGTQYF.

This chain joins TRBV18 and TRBJ2-3; D is uncertain. Germline V gene data show CDR1 as KGHSH and CDR2 as LQKENI. The CDR3 has 14 residues. V dropped 0 bases and J dropped 4 bases, with 8 bases sitting between them. CDR3 sequence reads: CASSPPAAPDTQYF. The CDR3 DNA is TGTGCCAGCTCACCACCAGCTGCCCCAGATACGCAGTATTTT.

The chain has TRBV14 and TRBJ2-1, with D uncertain. The CDR3 length is 13 residues. V was shortened by 0 bases and J by 9 bases, with 9 bases between the two germline ends. The germline V gene has CDR1 SGHDN and CDR2 FVKESK. The chain's CDR3 is CASSQERSGEQFF. As DNA, the CDR3 is TGTGCCAGCAGCCAAGAGCGGTCGGGTGAGCAGTTCTTC.